The entry below gives a single T cell receptor beta chain sequence along with its context. The antigen remains undetermined. Primers used in a second PCR of roughly 6 to 12 cycles were a sample-barcoded 5' primer and a J-beta primer mix. TCRdb called the 5' RACE reads again in MiXCR, with one record for every CDR3 protein. The table lists roughly 800,000 distinct CDR3 sequences, 55% to 75% of them singletons. The sample is drawn from a study of blood T cells in healthy people across ages. Study-wide context: The template switching approach captured approximately one barcoded beta molecule for every two T cells.

Findings of the study overall: Any changes in expanded clonotypes were possibly confounded, as donor CMV status remained unknown.

Each individual donor underwent a draw of about 9.9 milliliters of peripheral blood. Germline V lookup: CDR1 SGHRS, CDR2 YFSETQ. V lost 9 bases to trimming and J lost 5 bases; unmatched junction nucleotides: 18. This CDR3 is built from 16 residues. Sequencing used blood. The sequence derives from a man aged 25-40 years in good health. This chain uses TRBV5-1 with TRBJ2-5; 8 bases fit TRBD2. CDR3 sequence: CAIPALGTRGWETQYF. CDR3 in DNA: TGCGCCATCCCGGCTTTGGGGACTAGAGGGTGGGAGACCCAGTACTTC.